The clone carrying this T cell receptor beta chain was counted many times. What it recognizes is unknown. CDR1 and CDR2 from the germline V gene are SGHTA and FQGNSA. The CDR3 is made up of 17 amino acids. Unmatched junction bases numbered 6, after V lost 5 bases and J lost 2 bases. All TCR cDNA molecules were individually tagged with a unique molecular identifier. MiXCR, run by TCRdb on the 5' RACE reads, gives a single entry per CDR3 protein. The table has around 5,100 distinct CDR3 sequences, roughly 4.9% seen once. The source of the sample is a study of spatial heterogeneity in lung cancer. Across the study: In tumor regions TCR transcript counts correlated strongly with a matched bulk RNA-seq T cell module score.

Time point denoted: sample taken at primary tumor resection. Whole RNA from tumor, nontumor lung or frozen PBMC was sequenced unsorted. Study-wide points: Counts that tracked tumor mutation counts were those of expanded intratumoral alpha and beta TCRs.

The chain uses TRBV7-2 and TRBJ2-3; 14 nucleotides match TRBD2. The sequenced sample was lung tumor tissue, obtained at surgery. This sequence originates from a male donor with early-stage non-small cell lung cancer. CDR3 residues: CASSPWGLAGATDTQYF. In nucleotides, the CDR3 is TGTGCCAGCAGCCCCTGGGGACTAGCGGGGGCCACAGATACGCAGTATTTT.